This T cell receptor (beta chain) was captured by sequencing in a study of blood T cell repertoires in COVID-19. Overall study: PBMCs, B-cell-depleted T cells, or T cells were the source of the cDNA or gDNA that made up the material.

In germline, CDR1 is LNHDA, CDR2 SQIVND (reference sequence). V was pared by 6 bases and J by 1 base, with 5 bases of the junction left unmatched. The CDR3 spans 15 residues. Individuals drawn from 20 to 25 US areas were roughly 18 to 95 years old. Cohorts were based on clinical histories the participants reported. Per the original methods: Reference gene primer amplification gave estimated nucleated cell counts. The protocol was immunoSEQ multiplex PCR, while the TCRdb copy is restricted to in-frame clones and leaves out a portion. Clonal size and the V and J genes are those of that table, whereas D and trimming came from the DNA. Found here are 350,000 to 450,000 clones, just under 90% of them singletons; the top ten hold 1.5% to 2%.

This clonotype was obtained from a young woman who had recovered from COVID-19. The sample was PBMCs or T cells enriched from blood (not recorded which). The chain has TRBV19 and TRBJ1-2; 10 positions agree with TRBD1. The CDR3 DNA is TGTGCCAGTAGGAGCGGGACAGGGGTTAACTATGGCTACACCTTC. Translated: CASRSGTGVNYGYTF.